These T cell receptor beta chains were read from a single sample in a study of human T cells and chemical hapten exposure. TCRdb itself ran the RACE reads through MiXCR, one entry per CDR3 protein. The table records roughly 88,000 distinct CDR3 sequences, roughly 9.1% of them present only once. This specimen consisted of whole blood, obtained in connection with sensitization to the hapten diphenylcyclopropenone (DPC). Receptors originate from a middle-aged woman with alopecia areata. Some clones in this sample may be carry-over from other donors' samples. Both conserved end residues are part of each CDR3. The order of the fields is clone size, D gene, J gene, CDR3 length, V gene, CDR3 DNA, CDR3 protein. The D gene is left open where the match is weak. Each size is once, few or many counts, or a class when the clone is expanded.

>few|TRBD1|TRBJ1-2|15|TRBV7-9
TGTGCCAGCAGCTTAGGGGACAGGGGATACTATGGCTACACCTTC
CASSLGDRGYYGYTF
>many|.|TRBJ2-1|14|TRBV6-2/TRBV6-3
TGTGCCAGCATTGACGGAGGGGGGGCCCAGGAGCAGTTCTTC
CASIDGGGAQEQFF
>few|.|TRBJ2-5|14|TRBV29-1
TGCAGCGTTGAAGACCCCACTAGCTGGGAGACCCAGTACTTC
CSVEDPTSWETQYF
>many|.|TRBJ2-5|15|TRBV7-8
TGTGCCAGCAGCCGCAGGGCGGCCCAGCTCGAGACCCAGTACTTC
CASSRRAAQLETQYF
>many|.|TRBJ2-3|15|TRBV5-1
TGCGCCAGCAGCTTGGCCGGCCCCCCGGCCGATACGCAGTATTTT
CASSLAGPPADTQYF
>few|.|TRBJ2-7|14|TRBV3-1
TGTGCCAGCAGCCTCGGACGGGACTCCTACGAGCAGTACTTC
CASSLGRDSYEQYF
>few|TRBD1|TRBJ2-7|16|TRBV6-2/TRBV6-3
TGTGCCAGCAGTTACTCGAGTACAGGGGGCTTCTACGAGCAGTACTTC
CASSYSSTGGFYEQYF
>many|.|TRBJ2-2|12|TRBV7-2
TGTGCCAGCAGCATACGGACCGGGGAGCTGTTTTTT
CASSIRTGELFF
>few|.|TRBJ2-4|16|TRBV6-6
TGTGCCAGCAGCAATAGGTGGGAACTAGCCAAAAACATTCAGTACTTC
CASSNRWELAKNIQYF
>many|.|TRBJ2-7|13|TRBV5-4
TGTGCCAGCAGCTCCCAACCAGGTTACGAGCAGTACTTC
CASSSQPGYEQYF
>few|TRBD1|TRBJ2-2|16|TRBV11-3
TGTGCCAGCAGCCCTCCAACAGGGGGATCCACCGGGGAGCTGTTTTTT
CASSPPTGGSTGELFF
>few|TRBD1|TRBJ2-6|16|TRBV5-5
TGTGCCAGCAGCCTAACTACAGGGGTTGGGGCCAACGTCCTGACTTTC
CASSLTTGVGANVLTF
>few|TRBD1|TRBJ2-1|16|TRBV5-4
TGTGCCAGCAGCTTTTTGGGGACAGGGATCTACAATGAGCAGTTCTTC
CASSFLGTGIYNEQFF
>many|.|TRBJ1-1|13|TRBV7-9
TGTGCCAGCAGCATACAGGAGTCCACTGAAGCTTTCTTT
CASSIQESTEAFF
>many|.|TRBJ2-1|13|TRBV5-4
TGTGCCAGCAGCTCTCATACCGGCAATGAGCAGTTCTTC
CASSSHTGNEQFF
>many|TRBD1|TRBJ1-2|13|TRBV20-1
TGCAGTGCTGCGTTGGACAGGGGTTGGGGCTACACCTTC
CSAALDRGWGYTF